This T cell receptor beta chain was retrieved from a study of blood T cell repertoires in COVID-19. For the study at large: From T cells, B-cell-depleted T cells, or PBMCs came the material, which was cDNA or gDNA.

As for this clone: At the DNA level, this CDR3 is encoded by other sequences in the same sample as well.

The CDR3 sequence is 11 residues long. Germline V gene data show CDR1 as MDHEN and CDR2 as SYDVKM. V dropped 6 bases and J dropped 4 bases, with 6 bases sitting between them. Original processing notes: Amplification with reference gene primers provided the estimates of nucleated cell counts. TCRdb keeps only in-frame clones here, not all; method: immunoSEQ multiplex PCR. V and J calls and clone size are given by that table; D and trimming were obtained from the DNA. The sample holds 450,000 or so clones, about 91% seen once. What was sequenced was peripheral blood. The TCR originated in a woman aged 40-49 years with COVID-19, enrolled during active disease. This chain uses TRBV28 with TRBJ1-2; D is unclear. CDR3 in DNA: TGTGCCAGCAGAACAAGCTATGGCTACACCTTC. This gives the protein CASRTSYGYTF.